The T cell receptor (beta chain) described here comes from a study of T cell clonality in common variable immunodeficiency. Whole-study findings and limits: Common variable immunodeficiency TCR beta sequences reportedly had fewer deletions and N-nucleotide insertions. T cell subpopulation sequencing would be needed to explain CVID clonality.

This clone was counted ten times or more. Its antigen is unknown. The read stops 3 residues short of the end of the CDR3; the missing end is completed from the germline J gene. Germline CDR1 is DFQATT and CDR2 is SNEGSKA (reference sequence). The CDR3 runs to 14 residues. V was cut by 3 bases and J by 4 bases, with 13 bases left in between. Both groups were predominantly of Caucasian heritage. The protocol was immunoSEQ multiplex PCR, while the TCRdb copy is restricted to in-frame clones and leaves out a portion. This sample includes roughly 60,000 clones with no singletons; its ten biggest clones take up more than 1.5%.

The clonotype was recovered from a person aged 18 to 75 in good health. The chain recombines TRBV20-1 with TRBJ2-1; D not resolved. The sample taken for sequencing was peripheral blood mononuclear cells. The CDR3 bases that were read are TGCAGTGCTAGTAAGGGTCTTAGGTACAATGAG. This sequence encodes CSASKGLRYNE. The complete CDR3 protein is CSASKGLRYNEQFF.